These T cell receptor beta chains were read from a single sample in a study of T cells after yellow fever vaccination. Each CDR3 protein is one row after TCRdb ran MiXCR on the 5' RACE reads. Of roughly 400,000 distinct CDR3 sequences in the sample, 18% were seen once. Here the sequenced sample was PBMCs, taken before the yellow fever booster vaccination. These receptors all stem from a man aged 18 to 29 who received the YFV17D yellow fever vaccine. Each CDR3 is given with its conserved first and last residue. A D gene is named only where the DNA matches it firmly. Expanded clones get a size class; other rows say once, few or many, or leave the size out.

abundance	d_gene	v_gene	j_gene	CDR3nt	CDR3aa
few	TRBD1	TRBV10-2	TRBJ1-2	TGCGCCAGCAGTGATACTATTACAGGGGCCCCTGACGGCTACACCTTC	CASSDTITGAPDGYTF
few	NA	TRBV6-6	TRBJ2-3	TGTGCCAGCAGTTCCTATTTAACAGATACGCAGTATTTT	CASSSYLTDTQYF
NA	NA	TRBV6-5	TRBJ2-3	TGTGCCAGCAGTTCCCCGACGGGGGCGGATACGCAGTATTTT	CASSSPTGADTQYF
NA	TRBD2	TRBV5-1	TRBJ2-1	TGCGCCAGCAGCTACCGGACTAGCGGGGGGGATGAGCAGTTCTTC	CASSYRTSGGDEQFF
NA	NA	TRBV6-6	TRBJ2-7	TGTGCCAGCAGTTACCAAGACGGTAGCTCCTACGAGCAGTACTTC	CASSYQDGSSYEQYF
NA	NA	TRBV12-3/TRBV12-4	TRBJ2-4	TGTGCCAGCAGACGGACCCTTATTGAGAACAAAAACATTCAGTACTTC	CASRRTLIENKNIQYF
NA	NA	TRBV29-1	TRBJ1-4	TGCAGCGTTGTTCAGGGCAATCGCTATCCGGATGAAAAACTGTTTTTT	CSVVQGNRYPDEKLFF
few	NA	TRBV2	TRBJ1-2	TGTGCCAGCAGTGAACGGGCATCCCCGTCTAATGAGGGCTACACCTTC	CASSERASPSNEGYTF
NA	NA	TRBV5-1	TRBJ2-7	TGCGCCAGCAGCTTCCTAGGGGGAGACCTGGCCTTCTACGAGCAGTACTTC	CASSFLGGDLAFYEQYF
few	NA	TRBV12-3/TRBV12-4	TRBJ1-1	TGTGCCAGCAGTTTAGCGCGTCAGGTTGAAGCTTTCTTT	CASSLARQVEAFF
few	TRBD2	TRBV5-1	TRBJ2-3	TGCGCCAGCAGCTTAGATAGCGGGGTCCGCACAGATACGCAGTATTTT	CASSLDSGVRTDTQYF
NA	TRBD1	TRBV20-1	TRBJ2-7	TGCAGTGCTAGAGTGACTGGACAGGGGAACTACGAGCAGTACTTC	CSARVTGQGNYEQYF
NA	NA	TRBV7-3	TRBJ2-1	TGTGCCAGCAGCGTAAGCCTGGTGCGGGAGCAGTTCTTC	CASSVSLVREQFF
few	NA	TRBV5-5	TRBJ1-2	TGTGCCAGCAGCTTGGCTGGGACGGTCTATGGCTACACCTTC	CASSLAGTVYGYTF
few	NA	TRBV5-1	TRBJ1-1	TGCGCCAGCAGCGGGTGGGGCGAGGACACTGAAGCTTTCTTT	CASSGWGEDTEAFF
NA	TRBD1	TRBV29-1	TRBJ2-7	TGCAGCGTTCCCGGGACAGGAGGCCACGAGCAGTACTTC	CSVPGTGGHEQYF
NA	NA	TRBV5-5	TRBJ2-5	TGTGCCAGCAGCTTAGTCGACTTCCTGGTTGGAGAGACCCAGTACTTC	CASSLVDFLVGETQYF
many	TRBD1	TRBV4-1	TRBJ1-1	TGCGCCAGCGGACATCCCCGGGACAGTGAAGCTTTCTTT	CASGHPRDSEAFF
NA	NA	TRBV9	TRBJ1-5	TGTGCCAGCAGCGTAGAGGGGGATAATCAGCCCCAGCATTTT	CASSVEGDNQPQHF
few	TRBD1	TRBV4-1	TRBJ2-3	TGCGCCAGCAGCCAAAGGACAGGGGCAGGCACAGATACGCAGTATTTT	CASSQRTGAGTDTQYF
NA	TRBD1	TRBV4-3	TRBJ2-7	TGCGCCAGCAGCCAATCCCGGGACAGCTCCTACGAGCAGTACTTC	CASSQSRDSSYEQYF
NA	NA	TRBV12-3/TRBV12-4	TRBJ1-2	TGTGCCAGCAGTTTAGGGGACATACGCTATGGCTACACCTTC	CASSLGDIRYGYTF
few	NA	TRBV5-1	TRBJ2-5	TGCGCCAGCAAGAGACCCGGGACACTACAAGAGACCCAGTACTTC	CASKRPGTLQETQYF
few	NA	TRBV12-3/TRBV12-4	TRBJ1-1	TGTGCCAGCAGTTTTGGCCTCTTAGGCACTGAAGCTTTCTTT	CASSFGLLGTEAFF
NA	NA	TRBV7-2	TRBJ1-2	TGTGCCAGCAGCTTAGATCGGCCACGGGGCTATGGCTACACCTTC	CASSLDRPRGYGYTF
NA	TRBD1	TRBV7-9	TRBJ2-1	TGTGCCAGCAGCTCCCTCCTGACAGGGCGATGGGGTAATGAGCAGTTCTTC	CASSSLLTGRWGNEQFF
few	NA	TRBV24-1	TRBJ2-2	TGTGCCACCAGTGATTGGACGGGGCAGTCCGGGGAGCTGTTTTTT	CATSDWTGQSGELFF
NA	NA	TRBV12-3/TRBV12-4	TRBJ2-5	TGTGCCAGCAGTCCAGACGACAGCCAAGAGACCCAGTACTTC	CASSPDDSQETQYF
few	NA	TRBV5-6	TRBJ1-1	TGTGCCAGCAGCTTGTGGAGGGGGGCAACTGAAGCTTTCTTT	CASSLWRGATEAFF
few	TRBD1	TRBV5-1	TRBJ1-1	TGCGCCAGCAGAAAAACAGGGGAAGGCATGAACACTGAAGCTTTCTTT	CASRKTGEGMNTEAFF
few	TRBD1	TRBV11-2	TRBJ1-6	TGTGCCAGCAGCTTAGATCGGACAGGGAACTCACCCCTCCACTTT	CASSLDRTGNSPLHF
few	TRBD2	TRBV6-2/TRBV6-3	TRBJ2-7	TGTGCCAGCAGACCCAGCGGGGGCTACGAGCAGTACTTC	CASRPSGGYEQYF
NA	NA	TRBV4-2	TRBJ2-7	TGTGCCAGCAGCCAAGAGCTGGGCGCGGACGAGCAGTACTTC	CASSQELGADEQYF
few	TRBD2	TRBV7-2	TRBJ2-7	TGTGCCAGCAGCGGCAGCGGGGGTGGCTACGAGCAGTACTTC	CASSGSGGGYEQYF
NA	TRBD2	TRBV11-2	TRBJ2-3	TGTGCCAGCAGCTTAGCGTTGCGGGGGGGCGTCACAGATACGCAGTATTTT	CASSLALRGGVTDTQYF
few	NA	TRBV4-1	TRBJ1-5	TGCGCCAGCAGCCAACCCCTTTCAGGACCTAATCAGCCCCAGCATTTT	CASSQPLSGPNQPQHF
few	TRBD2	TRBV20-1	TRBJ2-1	TGCAGTGCTAGATCTTGGTCTAGCGGGGGGGTTTGGCAGTTCTTC	CSARSWSSGGVWQFF
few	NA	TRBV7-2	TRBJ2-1	TGTGCCAGCAGCGTAGGGGTCGGCTACAATGAGCAGTTCTTC	CASSVGVGYNEQFF
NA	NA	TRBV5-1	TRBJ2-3	TGCGCCAGCAGTAAATTCTCTTCCCTGTCCGGCACAGATACGCAGTATTTT	CASSKFSSLSGTDTQYF
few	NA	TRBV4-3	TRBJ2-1	TGCGCCAGCAGCCAACCAGGGACCACATACAATGAGCAGTTCTTC	CASSQPGTTYNEQFF
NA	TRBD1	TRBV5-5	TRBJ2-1	TGTGCCAGCAGCTTCCCGCCGGACAGGAAGCAGTTCTTC	CASSFPPDRKQFF
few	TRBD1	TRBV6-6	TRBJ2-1	TGTGCCAGCAGTACGACAGGGTCATCAGTGGAGCAGTTCTTC	CASSTTGSSVEQFF
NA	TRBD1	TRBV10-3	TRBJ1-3	TGTGCCATTTCGGACAGGGGTGGAAACACCATATATTTT	CAISDRGGNTIYF
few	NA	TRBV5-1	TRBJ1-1	TGCGCCAGCAGCTTGGGGGAGTGGGGCGCTGAAGCTTTCTTT	CASSLGEWGAEAFF
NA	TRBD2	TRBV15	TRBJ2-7	TGTGCCACCAGCCATCCCGGGACTAGCGGACCCTACAAGCAGTACTTC	CATSHPGTSGPYKQYF
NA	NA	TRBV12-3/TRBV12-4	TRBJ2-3	TGTGCCAGCCAGAGTCGGGAAGGGGCGCAGTATTTT	CASQSREGAQYF
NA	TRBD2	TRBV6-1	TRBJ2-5	TGTGCCAGCATGATAGCGGGGGGCCAAGAGACCCAGTACTTC	CASMIAGGQETQYF
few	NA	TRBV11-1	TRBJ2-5	TGTGCCAGCAGCCCCCAGGTGGAAGGGGCTCAGGAGACCCAGTACTTC	CASSPQVEGAQETQYF
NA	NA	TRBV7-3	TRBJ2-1	TGTGCCAGCAGCTTTTCCCACACGGGTGAGCAGTTCTTC	CASSFSHTGEQFF
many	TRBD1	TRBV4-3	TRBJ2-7	TGCGCCAGCAGCCCGATCTCAGGGGGCGAGCAGTACTTC	CASSPISGGEQYF
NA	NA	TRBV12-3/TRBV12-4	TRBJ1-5	TGTGCCAGCAGTTTAGATCCGGATCAGCCCCAGCATTTT	CASSLDPDQPQHF
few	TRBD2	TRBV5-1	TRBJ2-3	TGCGCCAGCAGCCGCGGACTAGCCGATTCCACAGATACGCAGTATTTT	CASSRGLADSTDTQYF